This T cell receptor (beta chain) was sequenced for a study of tumor and adjacent non-tumor tissue in lung cancer. This clonotype was counted once. Its antigen remains unknown. Mismatch with germline at one junction end may stem from a read error. TCRbeta libraries were built with three rounds of nested PCR, modified from ARM-PCR. A single record per CDR3 protein comes from TCRdb applying MiXCR to the multiplex PCR reads. The sample includes 120,000 or so distinct CDR3 sequences, over 65% seen only once; the top ten take roughly 13%. General study results and limits: Significantly higher TCR diversity was found in tumor than normal lung. Tumor repertoires had a smaller top 100 clone share than normal lung. Tumor TCR diversity, when higher, was linked to shorter survival.

The CDR3 totals 11 residues. Germline CDR1 reads DFQATT; CDR2 reads SNEGSKA (reference sequence). The template was RNA from unsorted bulk tissue. Newly diagnosed lung cancer patients had thoracic surgery in China, August–late 2014, without prior chemotherapy. The specimen was lung tumor tissue. The receptor comes from a man aged 25 to 45 with non-small cell lung cancer. The V gene is TRBV20-1, the J gene TRBJ1-1; D is ambiguous. The CDR3 protein is CSALGNIESFF. CDR3 DNA: TGCAGTGCTTTGGGAAACATTGAATCTTTCTTT.